The TCR beta chain described here comes from a study of blood T cell repertoires in COVID-19. Study-wide background: COVID-19 samples collected from the United States, Italy and Spain covered acute and convalescent phases.

V was pared by 3 bases and J by 0 bases, with 24 bases between. The V gene's germline CDR1 is SNHLY and CDR2 FYNNEI. The CDR3 length is 20 residues. Seattle cases were enrolled at active infection and followed longitudinally. The data were produced by immunoSEQ multiplex PCR, yet TCRdb's version contains in-frame clones alone and is incomplete. The table has approximately 230,000 clones, about 91% seen once. The genes are TRBV2 and TRBJ1-5, with D possibly matching TRBD1 (5 bases). The sample consisted of peripheral blood. This TCR was recovered from a woman under 40 with COVID-19, enrolled during active disease. CDR3: CASSEGPGQKPFNSNQPQHF. The CDR3, as DNA: TGTGCCAGCAGTGAGGGGCCAGGACAAAAACCCTTTAATAGCAATCAGCCCCAGCATTTT.